This entry lists 27 T cell receptor beta chains sequenced from one sample in a study of Ad26.COV2.S vaccination and SARS-CoV-2 variants. Treatment here: around 19 received Ad26.COV2.S at low or high dose, single or two shots; 5 received placebo; per-sample allocation not given. The study sampled participants on day 63 after the first vaccine or placebo injection. Assay used: immunoSEQ multiplex PCR; TCRdb lists only in-frame clones, some missing. This sample has hundreds of thousands of clones; more than 80% occur once, and the top ten carry approximately 1.5%. Here the sequenced sample was peripheral blood, taken in a trial of Ad26.COV2.S vaccine versus placebo. The receptors derive from a person aged 18-65 years who received the Ad26.COV2.S COVID-19 vaccine or a placebo.

The chain carries TRBV25-1 and TRBJ2-7; D may be TRBD1 or TRBD2 (5 bases each). The CDR3 consists of 16 residues. Looked up from germline, CDR1 is MGHDK and CDR2 is SYGVNS. Trimming removed 3 bases at V and 2 bases at J, with 17 bases between. The DNA for the CDR3 is TGTGCCAGCAGTGACCCCTTGGGGGAACGGCCCTACGAGCAGTACTTC. Its translation: CASSDPLGERPYEQYF.

This chain joins TRBV30 and TRBJ1-2, with 8 nucleotides matching TRBD1. V lost 2 bases and J lost 7; bases outside the gene matches: 6. CDR1 and CDR2 (germline): GTSNPN, SVGIG (reference sequence). CDR3 length: 13 residues. This CDR3 reads CAWSWTGRSGYTF. CDR3 bases: TGTGCCTGGAGTTGGACAGGGCGAAGTGGCTACACCTTC.

Note on this clone: Other DNA sequences in the sample encode the same CDR3. The rearrangement links TRBV4-3 to TRBJ1-5; 9 bases are a match to TRBD1. J gave up 7 bases and V 3 bases, and 4 bases lay outside the gene matches. Per the germline V gene, CDR1 is LGHNA and CDR2 is YSLEER. This CDR3 is built from 14 residues. The CDR3 region has the DNA TGCGCCAGCAGCCAGGACAGGGGAGAACAGCCCCAGCATTTT. Its protein is CASSQDRGEQPQHF.

V is TRBV4-3 and J is TRBJ1-4; weak D call: TRBD1 (5 bases). Germline CDR1 and CDR2: LGHNA and YSLEER. This CDR3 region has 18 residues. Trimming removed 0 bases at V and 6 bases at J, with 20 bases between. The CDR3 region has the DNA TGCGCCAGCAGCCAAGATCTTGCAACGGGGGGGTGGGATGAAAAACTGTTTTTT. Protein sequence: CASSQDLATGGWDEKLFF.

This chain joins TRBV30 and TRBJ2-3; 12 bases agree with TRBD1. Germline CDR1 GTSNPN, CDR2 SVGIG (reference sequence). CDR3 length equals 18 residues. V shed 0 bases and J 4 bases; nucleotides not matched to a gene: 11. DNA for the CDR3: TGTGCCTGGAGTGTAGGCCCGAGGGGGACAGGGGGCCCAGATACGCAGTATTTT. It yields the protein CAWSVGPRGTGGPDTQYF.

The gene calls are TRBV15 and TRBJ2-2, with 7 nucleotides matching TRBD1. CDR3 size: 20 residues. V lost 1 base and J lost 2; bases outside the gene matches: 16. Looked up from germline, CDR1 is LNHNV and CDR2 is YYDKDF (reference sequence). CDR3 sequence: CATSRVNLPYRGPNTGELFF. DNA of the CDR3: TGTGCCACCAGCAGAGTCAACCTTCCTTACAGGGGCCCTAACACCGGGGAGCTGTTTTTT.

CDR3 in DNA: TGTGCCAGCAGCGTATACGTTTTCGGGGAGCTGTTTTTT. Its translation: CASSVYVFGELFF. The chain links TRBV9 to TRBJ2-2; D ambiguous. Trimming stripped 1 base from V and 7 bases from J, with 8 bases between. The CDR3 totals 13 residues. Germline V lookup: CDR1 SGDLS, CDR2 YYNGEE.

This sequence joins TRBV27 and TRBJ2-7, with 12 bases lining up with TRBD1. The V segment lost 5 bases and the J segment 6 bases; nucleotides outside the gene matches: 5. CDR1 and CDR2 (germline): MNHEY, SMNVEV (reference sequence). The CDR3 runs to 14 residues. The CDR3 sequence: CASSRGQGAGEQYF. DNA of the CDR3: TGTGCCAGCAGTAGGGGACAGGGGGCGGGCGAGCAGTACTTC.

J is TRBJ2-3 and V is TRBV3-1 (or the pseudogene TRBV3-2); D remains ambiguous. The V end was cut by 0 bases, the J end by 0 bases, with 4 bases between. This CDR3 has 14 amino acids. Germline V CDR1 and CDR2: LGHDT, YNNKEL (reference sequence). The CDR3 reads CASSQEVSTDTQYF. Here the CDR3 DNA reads TGTGCCAGCAGCCAAGAGGTGAGCACAGATACGCAGTATTTT.

This clone was detected a few times. The V call is TRBV19, the J call TRBJ2-7; 8 bases fit TRBD1. CDR3 length equals 14 residues. Germline V gene data show CDR1 as LNHDA and CDR2 as SQIVND (reference sequence). J was trimmed by 5 bases and V by 5 bases; bases with no gene match: 8. The CDR3 DNA follows: TGTGCCAGTAGTTCCCGGACAGGGCCTCACGAGCAGTACTTC. It yields the protein CASSSRTGPHEQYF.

Only one count was recorded for this clone. This rearrangement joins TRBV6-6 to TRBJ1-1; D remains unclear. CDR3 length equals 13 residues. With 7 bases removed from V and 1 base from J, the gap between germline ends came to 10 bases. Looked up from germline, CDR1 is MNHNY and CDR2 is SVGAGI (reference sequence). The CDR3 bases are TGTGCCAGCAACCTACACCCGAACACTGAAGCTTTCTTT. Amino acids: CASNLHPNTEAFF.

The chain links TRBV2 to TRBJ2-3; no reliable D call. The CDR3 spans 14 residues. Trimming removed 5 bases from V and 2 bases from J, with 11 bases in between. Germline CDR1 reads SNHLY; CDR2 reads FYNNEI. The CDR3 sequence: CASSLTPSTDTQYF. The CDR3 coding sequence is TGTGCCAGCAGTCTGACCCCTTCCACAGATACGCAGTATTTT. Combining the CDR3 with reference TRBV2 and TRBJ2-3 gives the whole variable domain EPEVTQTPSHQVTQMGQEVILRCVPISNHLYFYWYRQILGQKVEFLVSFYNNEISEKSEIFDDQFSVERPDGSNFTLKIRSTKLEDSAMYFCASSLTPSTDTQYFGPGTRLTVL.

The gene calls are TRBV6-2 or TRBV6-3 and TRBJ1-4; the match to TRBD1 covers 10 bases. Germline V gene data show CDR1 as MNHEY and CDR2 as SVGEGT. The V segment lost 2 bases and the J segment 0 bases; nucleotides outside the gene matches: 3. The CDR3 runs to 17 residues. The CDR3 coding sequence is TGTGCCAGCAGTTACGGAGGACAGGGGGCAACTAATGAAAAACTGTTTTTT. Translation: CASSYGGQGATNEKLFF.

The chain is built from TRBV5-5 and TRBJ2-7; 12 nucleotides line up with TRBD2. The CDR3 has 15 amino acids. V gave up 6 bases and J gave up 4 bases; unmatched junction bases: 8. Germline V gene lookup returns CDR1 SGHKS and CDR2 YYEKEE (reference sequence). The CDR3 DNA reads TGTGCCAGCACCACTCTAGCGGGAGGGTGGTACGAGCAGTACTTC. The encoded protein is CASTTLAGGWYEQYF.

The chain employs TRBV4-2 and TRBJ2-1, with 9 positions matching TRBD2. Trimming at V came to 1 base and at J to 5 bases, leaving 3 bases not matched to a gene. The CDR3 covers 15 residues. CDR1 and CDR2 (germline): LGHNA, YNFKEQ. The CDR3 region has the DNA TGTGCCAGCAGCCAAGCAGGGACTAGCAACAATGAGCAGTTCTTC. Translated: CASSQAGTSNNEQFF.

V gene TRBV29-1 combines with J gene TRBJ1-6; D perhaps matches TRBD1 (5 bases). V dropped 2 bases and J dropped 10 bases, with 9 bases sitting between them. Germline V lookup: CDR1 SQVTM, CDR2 ANQGSEA. The CDR3 sequence is 12 residues long. The CDR3 sequence is CSVEYGGSPLHF. DNA of the CDR3: TGCAGCGTTGAATACGGGGGATCACCCCTCCACTTT. Variable domain in full (rest from reference TRBV29-1 and TRBJ1-6): SAVISQKPSRDICQRGTSLTIQCQVDSQVTMMFWYRQQPGQSLTLIATANQGSEATYESGFVIDKFPISRPNLTFSTLTVSNMSPEDSSIYLCSVEYGGSPLHFGNGTRLTVT.

V usage is TRBV20-1 and J usage is TRBJ1-5; D remains unclear. The V end lost 3 bases, the J end lost 7 bases, and 13 bases lay between the germline ends. The germline CDR1 and CDR2 sequences are DFQATT and SNEGSKA (reference sequence). The CDR3 contains 13 residues. The CDR3 region has the DNA TGCAGTGCTAGTGGCCAGGCTGACCAGCCCCAGCATTTT. Translation: CSASGQADQPQHF.

CDR3 DNA: TGTGCCAGTGGGGGAGGGACCTATGAAAAACTGTTTTTT. Protein: CASGGGTYEKLFF. J is TRBJ1-4 and V is TRBV19, with D perhaps matching TRBD1 (5 bases). The CDR3 is 13 amino acids. V was cut by 8 bases and J by 6 bases, with 13 bases left in between. The germline V gene has CDR1 LNHDA and CDR2 SQIVND (reference sequence).

V is TRBV19 and J is TRBJ2-7; perhaps TRBD2 as D (7 bases). This CDR3 is 15 amino acids long. Looked up from germline, CDR1 is LNHDA and CDR2 is SQIVND (reference sequence). V lost 3 bases to trimming and J lost 4 bases, with 16 bases between them. CDR3 nucleotides: TGTGCCAGTAGTATGGATTCGGGGGGCACTTACGAGCAGTACTTC. This encodes CASSMDSGGTYEQYF.

The chain carries TRBV7-9 and TRBJ1-1, with D perhaps TRBD1 (6 bases). V was cut by 2 bases and J by 0 bases, with 7 bases left in between. The CDR3 length is 14 residues. The germline V gene encodes CDR1 SEHNR and CDR2 FQNEAQ (reference sequence). The CDR3 spells CASSLTGMNTEAFF. CDR3 DNA sequence: TGTGCCAGCAGCTTAACAGGGATGAACACTGAAGCTTTCTTT. Full variable domain (outside the CDR3, taken from reference TRBV7-9 and TRBJ1-1): DTGVSQNPRHKITKRGQNVTFRCDPISEHNRLYWYRQTLGQGPEFLTYFQNEAQLEKSRLLSDRFSAERPKGSFSTLEIQRTEQGDSAMYLCASSLTGMNTEAFFGQGTRLTVV.

Concerning this clone: Distinct nucleotide sequences in the sample also encode this CDR3. J is TRBJ2-7 and V is TRBV6-5; D ambiguous. CDR3 length: 11 amino acids. Germline-derived CDR1 and CDR2 are MNHEY and SVGAGI. V lost 6 bases to trimming and J lost 2 bases, with 5 bases between them. The CDR3 coding sequence is TGTGCCAGCAGCACCCCCTACGAGCAGTACTTC. It yields the protein CASSTPYEQYF.

V is TRBV27 and J is TRBJ1-1; D is perhaps TRBD1 (5 bases). Trimming shortened V by 8 bases and J by 3 bases, and 13 bases separated the two germline ends. This CDR3 contains 13 residues. CDR1 is MNHEY and CDR2 is SMNVEV in the germline V gene (reference sequence). As DNA, the CDR3 is TGTGCCAGCTTCCAGGGCGCGGACACTGAAGCTTTCTTT. As protein: CASFQGADTEAFF.

The CDR3 sequence: CASKISGGLAGELFF. The CDR3 DNA follows: TGTGCCAGCAAAATATCGGGGGGCTTGGCCGGGGAGCTGTTTTTT. The rearrangement links TRBV2 to TRBJ2-2; TRBD2 is a possible D gene (7 bases). Germline-derived CDR1 and CDR2 are SNHLY and FYNNEI. This CDR3 has 15 amino acids. The germline V and J ends were trimmed by 7 bases and 6 bases, with 18 bases remaining between them.

The chain employs TRBV6-5 and TRBJ1-6; a weak D match, TRBD1 (5 bases). Germline CDR1 reads MNHEY; CDR2 reads SVGAGI. Trimming removed 6 bases from V and 12 bases from J, with 21 bases in between. CDR3 length: 15 residues. Here the CDR3 reads CASSKYQGGIGPLHF. The CDR3 DNA follows: TGTGCCAGCAGCAAATATCAGGGTGGGATCGGACCCCTCCACTTT.

DNA for the CDR3: TGCAGTGCTAGTGGAGGGGGAGGCACCGGGGAGCTGTTTTTT. It codes for CSASGGGGTGELFF. The rearrangement joins TRBV20-1 to TRBJ2-2, with D perhaps assigned TRBD1 or TRBD2 (6 bases each). V lost 3 bases and J 4 bases, leaving 12 bases between the germline ends. The CDR3 is 14 amino acids. Germline values: CDR1 DFQATT, CDR2 SNEGSKA (reference sequence).

This clone has only one observation. The J gene is TRBJ2-7, the V gene TRBV19; weak D call: TRBD1 (6 bases). CDR3 length: 14 residues. Germline CDR1 reads LNHDA; CDR2 reads SQIVND (reference sequence). V gave up 4 bases and J gave up 2 bases, with 12 bases separating them. CDR3 nucleotide sequence: TGTGCCAGTAGTACGCCGGACAGAACCTACGAGCAGTACTTC. Translated, it gives CASSTPDRTYEQYF.

The gene calls are TRBV19 and TRBJ1-4; 11 bases fit TRBD1. The CDR3 sequence is 18 residues long. J gave up 4 bases and V 5 bases, and 12 bases lay outside the gene matches. Per germline, CDR1 LNHDA and CDR2 SQIVND (reference sequence). DNA for the CDR3: TGTGCCAGTAGTTCGGACAGGGGGCGCGAATACGGTAATGAAAAACTGTTTTTT. It yields the protein CASSSDRGREYGNEKLFF.